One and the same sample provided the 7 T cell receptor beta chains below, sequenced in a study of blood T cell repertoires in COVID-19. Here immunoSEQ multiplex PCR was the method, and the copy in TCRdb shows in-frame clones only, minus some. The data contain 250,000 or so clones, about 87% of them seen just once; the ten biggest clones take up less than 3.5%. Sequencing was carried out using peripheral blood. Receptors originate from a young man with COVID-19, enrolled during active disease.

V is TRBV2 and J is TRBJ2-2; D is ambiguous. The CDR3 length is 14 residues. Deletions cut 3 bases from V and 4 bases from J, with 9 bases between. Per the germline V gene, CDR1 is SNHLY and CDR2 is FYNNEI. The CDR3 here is CASSDVRATGELFF. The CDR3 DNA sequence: TGTGCCAGCAGTGATGTGCGAGCCACCGGGGAGCTGTTTTTT.

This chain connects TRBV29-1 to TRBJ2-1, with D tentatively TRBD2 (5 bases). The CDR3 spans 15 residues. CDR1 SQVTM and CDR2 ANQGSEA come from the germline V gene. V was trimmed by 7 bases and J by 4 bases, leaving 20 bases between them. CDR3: CSAVGWAGGYNEQFF. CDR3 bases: TGCAGCGCAGTCGGGTGGGCGGGCGGTTACAATGAGCAGTTCTTC.

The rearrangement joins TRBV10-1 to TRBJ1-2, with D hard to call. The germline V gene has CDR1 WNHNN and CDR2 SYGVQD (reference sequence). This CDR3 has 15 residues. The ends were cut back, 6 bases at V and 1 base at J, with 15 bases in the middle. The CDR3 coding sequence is TGCGCCAGCAGAGCCAGACTTTATCGTAACTATGGCTACACCTTC. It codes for CASRARLYRNYGYTF.

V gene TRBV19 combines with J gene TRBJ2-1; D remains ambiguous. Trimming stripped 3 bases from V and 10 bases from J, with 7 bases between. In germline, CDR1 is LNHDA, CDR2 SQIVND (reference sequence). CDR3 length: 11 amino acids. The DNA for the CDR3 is TGTGCCAGTAGTATTAACCAGGAGCAGTTCTTC. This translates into CASSINQEQFF.

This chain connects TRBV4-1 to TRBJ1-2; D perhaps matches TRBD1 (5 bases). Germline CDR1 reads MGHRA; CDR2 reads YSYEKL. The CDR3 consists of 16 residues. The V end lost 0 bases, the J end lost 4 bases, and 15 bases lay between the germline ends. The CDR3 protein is CASSQDGLTGGYGYTF. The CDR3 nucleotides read TGCGCCAGCAGCCAAGATGGGTTGACCGGGGGCTATGGCTACACCTTC.

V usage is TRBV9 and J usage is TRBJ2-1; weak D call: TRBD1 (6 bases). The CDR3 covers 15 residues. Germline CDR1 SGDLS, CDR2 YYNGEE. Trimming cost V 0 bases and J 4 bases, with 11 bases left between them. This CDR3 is CASSVEGTLYNEQFF. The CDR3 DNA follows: TGTGCCAGCAGCGTAGAGGGGACACTTTACAATGAGCAGTTCTTC.

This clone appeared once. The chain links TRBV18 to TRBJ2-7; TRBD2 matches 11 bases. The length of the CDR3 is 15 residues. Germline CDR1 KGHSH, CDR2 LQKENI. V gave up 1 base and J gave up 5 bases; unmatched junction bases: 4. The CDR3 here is CASSPRATSGNEQYF. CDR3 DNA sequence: TGTGCCAGCTCACCACGTGCGACTAGCGGGAACGAGCAGTACTTC.